The 31 T cell receptor beta chains below were found in one sample sequenced in a study of T cell responses to AZD1222 COVID-19 vaccine. Only in-frame clones appear in the TCRdb table, and some are missing; sequencing was by immunoSEQ multiplex PCR. The table has under 150,000 clones, 85% to 90% seen once; the top ten hold 1.5% to 2%. The material sequenced was peripheral blood, taken 28 days after the second AZD1222 dose. The receptors shown here come from an adult who received the AZD1222 COVID-19 vaccine.

This rearrangement joins TRBV13 to TRBJ2-2, with D maybe TRBD2 (6 bases). This CDR3 has 16 amino acids. Germline-derived CDR1 and CDR2 are PRHDT and FYEKMQ (reference sequence). Trimming pared 3 bases from V and 4 bases from J, leaving 15 bases between. The DNA for the CDR3 is TGTGCCAGCAGCTTCCAGAATGTGGGAGGCACCGGGGAGCTGTTTTTT. Translating gives CASSFQNVGGTGELFF.

This chain uses TRBV5-4 with TRBJ1-5; D unclear. V gave up 0 bases and J gave up 3 bases, with 4 bases separating them. The CDR3 spans 13 residues. The germline V gene encodes CDR1 SGHNT and CDR2 YYREEE (reference sequence). This CDR3 is CASSLDLNQPQHF. The CDR3 DNA follows: TGTGCCAGCAGCTTGGACCTCAATCAGCCCCAGCATTTT.

This clone was observed a handful of times. The V call is TRBV7-9, the J call TRBJ2-6; D gene unclear. In germline, CDR1 is SEHNR, CDR2 FQNEAQ (reference sequence). V dropped 5 bases and J dropped 1 base, with 6 bases sitting between them. This CDR3 has 14 residues. CDR3 in amino acids: CASSRGSGANVLTF. Here the CDR3 DNA reads TGTGCCAGCAGCCGAGGTTCTGGGGCCAACGTCCTGACTTTC.

This clone is a singleton in its sample. V usage is TRBV10-3 and J usage is TRBJ2-1, with TRBD2 identical over 11 bases. The CDR3 runs to 15 residues. Germline CDR1 reads ENHRY; CDR2 reads SYGVKD. After removal of 6 bases from V and 5 bases from J, the junction contained 6 bases not matched to a gene. The chain's CDR3 is CAISPGTSGDNEQFF. The CDR3 bases are TGTGCCATCAGCCCCGGGACTAGCGGAGACAATGAGCAGTTCTTC.

The V and J genes are TRBV10-3 and TRBJ1-1, with D maybe TRBD1 (6 bases). CDR1 is ENHRY, CDR2 SYGVKD, per germline. Trimming cost V 7 bases and J 1 base, with 10 bases left between them. The CDR3 loop spans 13 amino acids. The CDR3 reads CAIMGAENTEAFF. CDR3 nucleotide sequence: TGTGCCATCATGGGGGCCGAGAACACTGAAGCTTTCTTT.

The V gene is TRBV10-1, the J gene TRBJ2-7; 10 bases match TRBD2. Germline CDR1 is WNHNN and CDR2 is SYGVQD (reference sequence). The CDR3 contains 16 residues. The V segment lost 8 bases and the J segment 6 bases; nucleotides outside the gene matches: 16. This CDR3 is CASAALAGALGGEQYF. The CDR3 nucleotides read TGCGCCAGCGCCGCTCTAGCGGGAGCCCTGGGGGGCGAGCAGTACTTC.

This clone occurred a few times. This chain uses TRBV18 with TRBJ1-2; D is unresolved. Germline CDR1 reads KGHSH; CDR2 reads LQKENI. There are 14 residues in the CDR3. V dropped 5 bases and J dropped 2 bases, with 12 bases sitting between them. The CDR3 nucleotides are TGTGCCAGCTCATTGGGCGGCATGAACTATGGCTACACCTTC. It translates to CASSLGGMNYGYTF.

The rearrangement links TRBV5-1 to TRBJ2-7; 7 bases match TRBD2. This CDR3 region has 14 residues. Germline assignment: CDR1 SGHRS and CDR2 YFSETQ. J was trimmed by 4 bases and V by 0 bases; bases with no gene match: 4. Here the CDR3 DNA reads TGCGCCAGCAGCTTGGGGCCTAGCGGTTACGAGCAGTACTTC. Protein: CASSLGPSGYEQYF.

The CDR3 loop is CASSLRGQGGIITDTQYF. In nucleotides, the CDR3 is TGTGCCAGCAGCCTCCGTGGACAGGGGGGGATTATCACAGATACGCAGTATTTT. This sequence joins TRBV6-2 or TRBV6-3 and TRBJ2-3; 10 positions agree with TRBD1. CDR3 size: 18 residues. CDR1 and CDR2 (germline): MNHEY, SVGEGT. After removal of 6 bases from V and 2 bases from J, the junction contained 14 bases not matched to a gene.

Turning to this clone: The sample contains more than one DNA sequence encoding this CDR3. The chain uses TRBV5-1 and TRBJ2-5; 8 nucleotides align to TRBD2. The CDR3 extends over 15 amino acids. Germline CDR1 and CDR2: SGHRS and YFSETQ. V lost 2 bases to trimming and J lost 1 base; unmatched junction nucleotides: 4. The DNA of the CDR3 is TGCGCCAGCAGCTTCGTTGCGGGGGGCCAAGAGACCCAGTACTTC. Protein sequence: CASSFVAGGQETQYF.

V and J are TRBV28 and TRBJ2-5; 7 nucleotides match TRBD2. The CDR3 contains 19 residues. V lost 2 bases, J lost 2 bases, and 17 bases stayed unmatched. Germline-derived CDR1 and CDR2 are MDHEN and SYDVKM. CDR3 nucleotide sequence: TGTGCCAGCAGTTTAACCCGGGTTGGGGGACTACCTACTCAAGAGACCCAGTACTTC. This translates into CASSLTRVGGLPTQETQYF.

The gene calls are TRBV6-2 or TRBV6-3 and TRBJ2-4; D perhaps matches TRBD1 (6 bases). The CDR3 loop spans 12 amino acids. V was cut by 6 bases and J by 7 bases, with 10 bases left in between. Germline V gives CDR1 MNHEY, CDR2 SVGEGT. CDR3 nucleotide sequence: TGTGCCAGCAGCTGGACAGCGAACATTCAGTACTTC. It yields the protein CASSWTANIQYF.

V usage is TRBV11-2 and J usage is TRBJ1-2, with unresolved D. V lost 1 base and J lost 3, with 12 bases in between. CDR1 and CDR2 (germline): SGHAT, FQNNGV. This CDR3 is 15 amino acids long. CDR3 DNA sequence: TGTGCCAGCAGCTTAGCGGGATCTGAGGACTATGGCTACACCTTC. Translating it yields CASSLAGSEDYGYTF.

V gene TRBV3-1 (or the pseudogene TRBV3-2) combines with J gene TRBJ1-6; possible D gene TRBD1, 6 bases. The germline V gene encodes CDR1 LGHDT and CDR2 YNNKEL (reference sequence). The CDR3 has 15 residues. V lost 4 bases to trimming and J lost 0 bases, with 7 bases between them. The CDR3 sequence is CASSPRGSYNSPLHF. In DNA, the CDR3 is TGTGCCAGCAGCCCCAGGGGCTCCTATAATTCACCCCTCCACTTT.

The chain recombines TRBV15 with TRBJ1-5; the D gene is possibly TRBD1 (6 bases). Trimming removed 1 base at V and 4 bases at J, with 11 bases between. Germline V lookup: CDR1 LNHNV, CDR2 YYDKDF (reference sequence). The CDR3 has 15 residues. The CDR3, as DNA: TGTGCCACCAGCAGAGGGACAGCTGAAAATCAGCCCCAGCATTTT. Encoded protein: CATSRGTAENQPQHF.

The chain has TRBV7-6 and TRBJ1-1; D is undetermined. From germline, CDR1 is SGHVS and CDR2 FNYEAQ. This CDR3 comprises 15 residues. V shed 6 bases and J shed 2 bases, with 16 bases lying between them. CDR3 residues: CASRPLFFGNTEAFF. CDR3 bases: TGTGCCAGCAGGCCACTTTTCTTTGGAAACACTGAAGCTTTCTTT.

The rearrangement uses TRBV11-3 and TRBJ2-7; perhaps TRBD1 as D (6 bases). The germline V and J ends were trimmed by 1 base and 5 bases, with 15 bases remaining between them. The germline V gene encodes CDR1 SGHNT and CDR2 YENEEA. This CDR3 comprises 15 residues. CDR3: CASSLGLGARDEQYF. The DNA for the CDR3 is TGTGCCAGCAGCTTAGGTTTGGGGGCACGGGACGAGCAGTACTTC.

The genes are TRBV24-1 and TRBJ2-1, with D possibly matching TRBD2 (6 bases). The germline V gene has CDR1 KGHDR and CDR2 SFDVKD. CDR3 size: 15 residues. The V end lost 5 bases, the J end lost 5 bases, and 15 bases lay between the germline ends. As DNA, the CDR3 is TGTGCCACCAGTGCCCCCGGGACTGCAAACAATGAGCAGTTCTTC. Translated, it gives CATSAPGTANNEQFF.

The chain joins TRBV10-2 to TRBJ1-2; perhaps TRBD1 as D (6 bases). Germline values: CDR1 WSHSY, CDR2 SAAADI. CDR3 size: 14 residues. Trimming removed 3 bases at V and 8 bases at J, with 16 bases between. The CDR3 loop is CASSDSRTAFGYTF. DNA of the CDR3: TGCGCCAGCAGTGACTCGCGGACAGCCTTCGGCTACACCTTC.

This chain joins TRBV5-1 and TRBJ1-2; perhaps TRBD1 as D (6 bases). Per the germline V gene, CDR1 is SGHRS and CDR2 is YFSETQ. The CDR3 consists of 13 residues. Trimming took off 1 base at V and 10 bases at J, with 14 bases between the two ends. In nucleotides, the CDR3 is TGCGCCAGCAGCTTGACTGGGCAGGGGAACTACACCTTC. Translated, it gives CASSLTGQGNYTF.

The J gene is TRBJ1-1, the V gene TRBV6-1, with D hard to call. Germline values: CDR1 MNHNS, CDR2 SASEGT. The CDR3 is 13 amino acids. Trimming removed 1 base at V and 1 base at J, with 4 bases between. CDR3 region: CASSEETNTEAFF. The CDR3 coding sequence is TGTGCCAGCAGTGAAGAAACGAACACTGAAGCTTTCTTT.

The table lists this clone with a few counts. The rearrangement uses TRBV10-3 and TRBJ2-1; the match to TRBD2 covers 11 bases. J lost 15 bases, V lost 5 bases, and 6 bases had no gene match. The germline gives CDR1 ENHRY, CDR2 SYGVKD. CDR3 length: 12 residues. The CDR3, as DNA: TGTGCCATCAGTTTAGCGGGGGGGCCCCCGTTCTTC. Translated, it gives CAISLAGGPPFF.

The rearrangement uses TRBV28 and TRBJ2-5; TRBD2 agrees at 8 bases. This CDR3 region has 14 residues. From germline, CDR1 is MDHEN and CDR2 SYDVKM. V gave up 3 bases and J gave up 10 bases; unmatched junction bases: 10. CDR3 nucleotides: TGTGCCAGCAGTTTGAGGTCGGGAGGGGCGGACCAGTACTTC. As protein: CASSLRSGGADQYF.

In DNA, the CDR3 is TGCGCCAGCAGCTTGGAGGCCTCCTACGAGCAGTACTTC. The encoded protein is CASSLEASYEQYF. The chain uses TRBV5-1 and TRBJ2-7; D is unclear. V lost 0 bases to trimming and J lost 0 bases, with 4 bases between them. CDR3 length: 13 amino acids. Germline V gives CDR1 SGHRS, CDR2 YFSETQ.

The J gene is TRBJ1-2, the V gene TRBV5-1; D is unresolved. CDR3 length: 13 residues. CDR1 is SGHRS and CDR2 is YFSETQ in the germline V gene. Trimming stripped 4 bases from V and 4 bases from J, with 11 bases between. Here the CDR3 DNA reads TGCGCCAGCAGCATCCGACAAGGCTATGGCTACACCTTC. This encodes CASSIRQGYGYTF.

The gene calls are TRBV11-3 and TRBJ2-2; 7 positions agree with TRBD1. The ends lost 6 bases at V and 2 bases at J; junction bases unmatched: 9. The CDR3 contains 16 residues. Germline-derived CDR1 and CDR2 are SGHNT and YENEEA. The CDR3 sequence: CASSKTGTSNTGELFF. CDR3 sequence (DNA): TGTGCCAGCAGTAAGACAGGGACCAGCAACACCGGGGAGCTGTTTTTT.

V gene TRBV6-5 combines with J gene TRBJ1-2; no firm D call. Looked up from germline, CDR1 is MNHEY and CDR2 is SVGAGI. V was shortened by 5 bases and J by 2 bases, with 15 bases between the two germline ends. The CDR3 contains 15 residues. CDR3 DNA sequence: TGTGCCAGCAGTCGGGATCGCGGCTTAAACTATGGCTACACCTTC. This sequence encodes CASSRDRGLNYGYTF.

The rearrangement joins TRBV19 to TRBJ1-5; D is possibly TRBD1 (6 bases). The V gene lost 3 bases and the J gene lost 0 bases, with 9 bases spanning the gap. The CDR3 length is 15 residues. From germline, CDR1 is LNHDA and CDR2 SQIVND (reference sequence). CDR3 DNA sequence: TGTGCCAGTAGTATCGACAGGAATAGCAATCAGCCCCAGCATTTT. Its protein product is CASSIDRNSNQPQHF.

This chain uses TRBV29-1 with TRBJ2-3, with 7 bases lining up with TRBD1. Germline trimming cut 5 bases from V and 6 bases from J; bases unmatched to any gene: 14. The V gene's germline CDR1 is SQVTM and CDR2 ANQGSEA. The CDR3 is 15 residues long. This chain's CDR3 is CSVSTGVSASDTQYF. The CDR3 region has the DNA TGCAGCGTTTCAACAGGGGTTAGCGCGTCGGATACGCAGTATTTT.

The gene calls are TRBV15 and TRBJ1-3, with TRBD1 identical over 7 bases. V lost 0 bases and J lost 1; bases outside the gene matches: 9. This CDR3 contains 18 residues. Germline CDR1 LNHNV, CDR2 YYDKDF (reference sequence). The CDR3 loop is CATSRDLRQGLSGNTIYF. DNA of the CDR3: TGTGCCACCAGCAGAGACCTCCGACAGGGCCTATCTGGAAACACCATATATTTT.

This rearrangement joins TRBV29-1 to TRBJ1-1, with D unresolved. CDR1 is SQVTM, CDR2 ANQGSEA, per germline. This CDR3 is 11 amino acids long. Trimming cost V 3 bases and J 1 base, with 3 bases left between them. As DNA, the CDR3 is TGCAGCGTTGAGGGGAACACTGAAGCTTTCTTT. The encoded protein is CSVEGNTEAFF.